This T cell receptor beta chain is drawn from a study of response to subunit inactivated influenza vaccine. About this clonotype itself: No antigen is known for it.

Via MiXCR, TCRdb re-called the RT-PCR reads, giving one row per CDR3 protein. The sample records roughly 710,000 distinct CDR3 sequences, 12% to 15% being singletons. This CDR3 has 13 residues. V shed 1 base and J 2 bases; nucleotides not matched to a gene: 1. CDR1 and CDR2 (germline): SQVTM, ANQGSEA. The study, taken as a whole, reports: With each seasonal influenza vaccination, the authors suggested, few new T cells are recruited.

This chain links TRBV29-1 with TRBJ2-5, with TRBD1 identical over 7 bases. This sequence was found in a man in his fifties or sixties who received an inactivated influenza vaccine. The source material was PBMCs from blood, sampled about 14 days before vaccination. The CDR3 is CSVEVGQQETQYF. CDR3 sequence (DNA): TGCAGCGTTGAAGTGGGACAGCAAGAGACCCAGTACTTC.